This record looks at one TCR beta chain sequence and its context. Its antigen is unidentified. The record originates from a study of T cell responses to AZD1222 COVID-19 vaccine. Study results and caveats: In a largely white British group with more females than males, clonal diversity was possibly underestimated.

CDR1 is KGHDR and CDR2 is SFDVKD in the germline V gene. This CDR3 region has 14 residues. V lost 9 bases to trimming and J lost 0 bases, with 13 bases between them. Method: immunoSEQ multiplex PCR; TCRdb's copy keeps in-frame clones and lacks some. Among about 180,000 clones listed, 85% to 90% were seen once. This receptor was obtained from an adult who received the MenACWY meningococcal vaccine as a control. The rearrangement uses TRBV24-1 and TRBJ1-1, with a tentative D call TRBD1 (5 bases). The sample here was peripheral blood, taken 28 days after the second dose of the MenACWY control vaccine. This chain's CDR3 is CATPRGTLNTEAFF. The DNA of the CDR3 is TGTGCCACCCCCCGCGGGACCCTGAACACTGAAGCTTTCTTT.